A selection of T cell receptor beta chains follows, all from one sample in a study of CD8+CD57+ T cells in acquired aplastic anemia. TCRdb ran MiXCR on the reads and lists one entry per CDR3 protein. The sample lists around 180,000 distinct CDR3 sequences, less than 60% occurring once. Sequenced material: sorted CD4+, CD8+, or CD8+CD57+ T cells (not recorded which) from PBMCs. The receptors originated from a human donor with aplastic anemia. The CDR3 runs from the conserved cysteine through the conserved F or W. Each record gives: V gene, clone size, D gene, CDR3 length, J gene, CDR3 DNA, CDR3 protein. A D gene is named only where the DNA matches it firmly. Some rows have no size entry. The others give once, few or many, or a class for an expanded clone.

TRBV7-9	-	-	13	TRBJ2-3	TGTGCCAGCAGCCCAACTAGCACAGATACGCAGTATTTT	CASSPTSTDTQYF
TRBV5-6	many	-	18	TRBJ1-6	TGTGCCAGCAGCTGGAGGGCAGGGATCGGCCCCTATAATTCACCCCTCCACTTT	CASSWRAGIGPYNSPLHF
TRBV19	many	-	14	TRBJ1-6	TGTGCCAGTAACATGGGGGGTAGCGAATCACCCCTCCACTTT	CASNMGGSESPLHF
TRBV5-4	-	-	16	TRBJ2-3	TGTGCCAGCAGCTTCCCCGGTGAGAGCCGCACAGATACGCAGTATTTT	CASSFPGESRTDTQYF
TRBV7-2	-	-	15	TRBJ1-1	TGTGCCAGCAGCTTAGGGGGGCAGGCGAGCACTGAAGCTTTCTTT	CASSLGGQASTEAFF
TRBV9	-	TRBD1	15	TRBJ1-1	TGTGCCAGCAGCGTGGGCGGGACAGCCAACACTGAAGCTTTCTTT	CASSVGGTANTEAFF
TRBV15	many	-	19	TRBJ2-1	TGTGCCACCAGCAGAGAGACGTTGGGGGCCACGAGCTCCTACAATGAGCAGTTCTTC	CATSRETLGATSSYNEQFF
TRBV7-2	once	-	11	TRBJ1-1	TGTGCCAGCAGCCCGGGCATCCAAGCTTTCTTT	CASSPGIQAFF
TRBV20-1	many	-	16	TRBJ2-3	TGCAGTGCTAGAGCACAAAGCGGTGCTAGCACAGATACGCAGTATTTT	CSARAQSGASTDTQYF
TRBV24-1	-	TRBD2	15	TRBJ2-3	TGTGCCACCAGTCGGACTAGCGCCGGGACAGATACGCAGTATTTT	CATSRTSAGTDTQYF
TRBV7-2	-	-	13	TRBJ2-3	TGTGCCAGCAGCTTAGCGCAGGGAGGTACGCAGTATTTT	CASSLAQGGTQYF
TRBV9	-	TRBD1	15	TRBJ1-5	TGTGCCAGCAGCGTTACGGACAGGGGGATTCAGCCCCAGCATTTT	CASSVTDRGIQPQHF
TRBV19	few	-	14	TRBJ1-6	TGTGCCAGTAGTCCGACGGGCGGCAATTCACCCCTCCACTTT	CASSPTGGNSPLHF
TRBV5-5	-	-	12	TRBJ2-3	TGTGCCAGCAGCCAGGAGTGGGATACGCAGTATTTT	CASSQEWDTQYF
TRBV20-1	-	-	15	TRBJ2-7	TGCAGTGCCAGGGGTAGGGACGTAGGCCAGAACGAGCAGTACTTC	CSARGRDVGQNEQYF
TRBV5-1	few	-	14	TRBJ1-1	TGCGCCAGCAGCTTTGCATTCGGTGAAGCTGAAGCTTTCTTT	CASSFAFGEAEAFF
TRBV20-1	many	-	12	TRBJ2-3	TGCAGTGCTAAACCTCGCTGGGATACGCAGTATTTT	CSAKPRWDTQYF
TRBV20-1	many	-	13	TRBJ2-5	TGCAGTGCTCACCAAGGATATGGGGAGACCCAGTACTTC	CSAHQGYGETQYF
TRBV10-3	few	-	18	TRBJ2-3	TGTGCCATCAGTCCCTCCATTCTGAAGGGGGGGCTAACAGATACGCAGTATTTT	CAISPSILKGGLTDTQYF
TRBV7-3	once	TRBD1	14	TRBJ2-1	TGTGCCAGCAGCTCAGCAGGGGGCGCACATGAGCAGTTCTTC	CASSSAGGAHEQFF
TRBV3-1	few	TRBD1	16	TRBJ1-2	TGTGCCAGCACAAAAGACGGACAGGGGTCCTCCCATGGCTACACCTTC	CASTKDGQGSSHGYTF
TRBV20-1	few	-	12	TRBJ2-5	TGCAGTGCTAGTCGACTAGGGGAGACCCAGTACTTC	CSASRLGETQYF
TRBV10-2	-	TRBD1	16	TRBJ2-3	TGCGCCAGCAGTGAGATAGGGACAGGGGGTGGAGATACGCAGTATTTT	CASSEIGTGGGDTQYF
TRBV19	many	TRBD2	15	TRBJ2-1	TGTGCCAGTAGTCCCCGCGGGGGGTGGGGGAATGAGCAGTTCTTC	CASSPRGGWGNEQFF
TRBV6-1	many	TRBD1	14	TRBJ1-5	TGTGCCAGCAGTGCCCCAGGGGGCGGGCAGCCCCAGCATTTT	CASSAPGGGQPQHF
TRBV9	many	TRBD1	15	TRBJ2-4	TGTGCCAGCAGCGTAGAAGGGCAGGGGGCGAACATTCAGTACTTC	CASSVEGQGANIQYF
TRBV9	-	-	15	TRBJ2-3	TGTGCCAGCAGCGTAGGGGGGGCGCGCACAGATACGCAGTATTTT	CASSVGGARTDTQYF
TRBV4-1	many	-	15	TRBJ2-6	TGCGCCAGCACCCCCGGGCCCGCTGGGGCCAACGTCCTGACTTTC	CASTPGPAGANVLTF
TRBV20-1	-	-	11	TRBJ2-7	TGCAGTGGGGAGAGCTCCTACGAGCAGTACTTC	CSGESSYEQYF
TRBV9	many	-	17	TRBJ2-7	TGTGCCAGCAGCGTAGACGATGCCGGGACCAAAGCCTACGAGCAGTACTTC	CASSVDDAGTKAYEQYF
TRBV2	many	TRBD1	14	TRBJ1-1	TGTGCCAGCAGTTCCGGGACAGGGAGCACTGAAGCTTTCTTT	CASSSGTGSTEAFF
TRBV18	-	-	14	TRBJ1-1	TGTGCCAGCTCACCAGGCCGGGCCCCCACTGAAGCTTTCTTT	CASSPGRAPTEAFF
TRBV9	many	TRBD2	17	TRBJ2-3	TGTGCCAGCAGCGTAGCTCTCCCCGGGAGGGCCCCAGATACGCAGTATTTT	CASSVALPGRAPDTQYF
TRBV2	-	-	14	TRBJ1-3	TGTGCCACCTACACGGCAGGGCTGGGGAACACCATATATTTT	CATYTAGLGNTIYF
TRBV9	many	-	13	TRBJ2-3	TGTGCCAGCAGCGTACGGCTGGCAGATACGCAGTATTTT	CASSVRLADTQYF
TRBV20-1	-	-	12	TRBJ1-1	TGCAGTGCTGAGCCCGAAAGCACTGAAGCTTTCTTT	CSAEPESTEAFF
TRBV4-3	-	TRBD1	14	TRBJ1-1	TGCGCCAGCAGCCCCGACAGGGCGCGGACTGAAGCTTTCTTT	CASSPDRARTEAFF
TRBV19	-	-	14	TRBJ2-3	TGTGCCAGTAGTAACCCAGAGTTGTCAGATACGCAGTATTTT	CASSNPELSDTQYF
TRBV4-3	-	-	15	TRBJ2-3	TGCGCCAGCAGCCAAACGGAGATAAGCACAGATACGCAGTATTTT	CASSQTEISTDTQYF
TRBV24-1	-	-	16	TRBJ2-1	TGTGCCACCTCAACATCCTGGGGCGCCAGCATCAATGAGCAGTTCTTC	CATSTSWGASINEQFF
TRBV7-7	-	-	15	TRBJ2-1	TGTGCTAGCAGTCCCGATTTGGACCGGTACAATGAGCAGTTCTTC	CASSPDLDRYNEQFF
TRBV9	many	-	16	TRBJ1-2	TGTGCCAGCAGCGTAGAGACCGGGGGAAGAAACTATGGCTACACCTTC	CASSVETGGRNYGYTF
TRBV7-2	many	-	16	TRBJ2-1	TGTGCCAGCAGCTTAGCGTTGGTAACAGCCTACAATGAGCAGTTCTTC	CASSLALVTAYNEQFF
TRBV7-9	-	-	13	TRBJ2-7	TGTGCCAGCAGTAGGGACACAGTCTACGAGCAGTACTTC	CASSRDTVYEQYF
TRBV30	-	TRBD1	14	TRBJ1-2	TGTGCCTGGAGTGCCGGGACAGGGATCTATGGCTACACCTTC	CAWSAGTGIYGYTF
TRBV2	many	-	16	TRBJ1-5	TGTGCCAGCAGTGATGACGGGGGTTATAGCAATCAGCCCCAGCATTTT	CASSDDGGYSNQPQHF
TRBV10-3	once	TRBD1	15	TRBJ1-6	TGTGCCACCAACAGGGGGGCATCCTATAATTCACCCCTCCACTTT	CATNRGASYNSPLHF
TRBV9	-	-	16	TRBJ2-6	TGTGCCAGCAGCGTGTCTGGGGGGTCTGGGGCCAACGTCCTGACTTTC	CASSVSGGSGANVLTF
TRBV29-1	-	-	14	TRBJ2-7	TGCAGTGTTGGTAGGCGGGCAGGCACCTACGGGCAGTACTTC	CSVGRRAGTYGQYF
TRBV20-1	many	TRBD2	14	TRBJ2-5	TGCAGTGCTAGTCCCCCTAGCGGACAAGAGACCCAGTACTTC	CSASPPSGQETQYF